The subject of this entry is one TCR beta chain. This sample was included in a study of blood T cell repertoires in COVID-19. Turning to the study itself: T cells, B-cell-depleted T cells, or PBMCs supplied cDNA or gDNA.

Germline lookup yields CDR1 SGHTS and CDR2 YDEGEE. The V and J ends lost 4 bases and 4 bases, in that order; junction bases with no gene match: 5. The CDR3 is 15 residues long. The table came from immunoSEQ multiplex PCR; TCRdb's copy has only in-frame clones and leaves some out. The sample consists of about 48,000 clones, 82% of them appearing once. The receptor's source is a man aged 35 to 55 with acute or convalescent COVID-19. The sequenced material came from peripheral blood. The chain recombines TRBV5-8 with TRBJ1-2; 12 bases agree with TRBD1. Here the CDR3 DNA reads TGTGCCAGCAGCACTGGGACAGGGGGCGGCTATGGCTACACCTTC. Its translation: CASSTGTGGGYGYTF.